This entry concerns a single TCR beta chain. TCRdb called the PCR reads again in MiXCR, with one record for every CDR3 protein. Of some 14,000 distinct CDR3 sequences listed, less than 65% were seen once; the top ten hold approximately 35%. This CDR3 is 16 amino acids long. Germline assignment: CDR1 SGHVS and CDR2 FQNEAQ. Germline trimming cut 6 bases from V and 0 bases from J; bases unmatched to any gene: 7. This entry comes from a study of tumor-infiltrating lymphocytes in oesophageal squamous cell carcinoma. Sequencing input: esophageal tumor tissue. The chain couples TRBV7-8 to TRBJ2-1; 8 nucleotides align to TRBD1. The sequence came from a male donor with esophageal squamous cell carcinoma. The CDR3 DNA reads as TGTGCCAGCAGACCCCGAACAGGGGGCTCCTACAATGAGCAGTTCTTC. Translation gives CASRPRTGGSYNEQFF.